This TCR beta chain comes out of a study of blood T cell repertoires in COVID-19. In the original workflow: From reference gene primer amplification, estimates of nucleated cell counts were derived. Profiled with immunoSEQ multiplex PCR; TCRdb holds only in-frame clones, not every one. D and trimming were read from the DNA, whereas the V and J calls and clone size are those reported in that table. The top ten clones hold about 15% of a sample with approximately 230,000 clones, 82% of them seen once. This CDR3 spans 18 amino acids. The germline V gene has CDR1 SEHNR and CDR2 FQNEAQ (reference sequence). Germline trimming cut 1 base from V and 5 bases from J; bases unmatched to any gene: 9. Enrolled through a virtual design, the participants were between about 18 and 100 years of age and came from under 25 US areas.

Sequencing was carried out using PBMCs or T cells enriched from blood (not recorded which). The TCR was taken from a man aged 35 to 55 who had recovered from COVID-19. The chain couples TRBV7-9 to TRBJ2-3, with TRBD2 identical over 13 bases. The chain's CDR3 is CASSLDSYGTSGEDTQYF. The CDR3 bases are TGTGCCAGCAGCTTAGATTCCTACGGGACTAGCGGGGAAGATACGCAGTATTTT.